The entry below gives a single T cell receptor beta chain sequence along with its context. What it binds is not known. Sequencing used immunoSEQ multiplex PCR; TCRdb keeps in-frame clones, though not all of them. Of around 130,000 clones detected, about 92% appear once; the ten largest clones hold over 0.15%. The record originates from a study of graft-versus-host responses after intestinal transplantation. About the research overall: Every recipient had anti-thymocyte globulin induction and roughly 3 years of tacrolimus plus steroids.

The CDR3 covers 15 residues. The germline V and J ends were trimmed by 2 bases and 6 bases, with 12 bases remaining between them. Germline loops: CDR1 SGDLS, CDR2 YYNGEE. Whole-study findings and limits: Where graft-donor T cell macrochimerism was present, patients had high graft-versus-host to host-versus-graft clonal ratios in allografts.

Sample: unstimulated CD4+ T cells sorted from spleen or lymph node cells, taken before intestinal transplant. This TCR derives from a human donor who received an intestinal transplant. The V call is TRBV9, the J call TRBJ1-6; no clear D gene. CDR3 residues: CASSVGQTGNSPLHF. The DNA of the CDR3 is TGTGCCAGCAGCGTCGGGCAGACGGGTAATTCACCCCTCCACTTT.